The clone carrying this TCR beta chain was seen a few times. Antigen: not known. Sorting that relied on CD45RO/CCR7/CD25/CD127/CD95/CD27 yielded CD4+ naive, central memory, regulatory and stem cell-like memory cells. The V gene's germline CDR1 is SGHNT and CDR2 YYREEE (reference sequence). The CDR3 contains 14 residues. V was cut by 0 bases and J by 1 base, with 7 bases left in between. The data derive from a study of beta chain features in type 1 diabetes. Study conclusions and caveats: Reads derived from cDNA could over-represent cells showing high TCR expression. More deletions and fewer insertions at VDJ junctions were found in patients with type 1 diabetes. Researchers report that Type 1 diabetes patients had moderately but significantly shorter TCRB CDR3s across all four CD4+ subsets.

The entirety of the isolated RNA underwent reverse transcription, so expressed TCRB transcripts were sequenced. TCRdb keeps only in-frame clones here, not all; method: immunoSEQ multiplex PCR. Seen here are about 170,000 clones, under 9.5% observed once, and the top ten hold approximately 0.5%. The sample consisted of central memory CD4+ T cells from blood. The V gene is TRBV5-4, the J gene TRBJ2-5; tentatively, D is TRBD1 (5 bases). The receptor was isolated from a man younger than 35 with type 1 diabetes. The CDR3 DNA follows: TGTGCCAGCAGCTTGGACAGGAGCCAAGAGACCCAGTACTTC. It encodes CASSLDRSQETQYF.